This T cell receptor beta chain is drawn from a study of vaccination effects on CD4 cells after COVID-19. Study-wide results and caveats: Just 1 of 255 vaccine-induced clones in healthy recipients was cross-reactive.

Germline V CDR1 and CDR2: MGHRA, YSYEKL. The CDR3 contains 15 residues. After removal of 4 bases from V and 8 bases from J, the junction contained 10 bases not matched to a gene. As regards this clone: Antigen specificity is unknown.

Generated by immunoSEQ multiplex PCR, the TCRdb table keeps only in-frame clones and is missing some. The profile covers 60,000 to 80,000 clones, with 70% to 85% appearing a single time and roughly 2% taken by the ten largest. CD4+ T cells were isolated after around ten days of culture. All study participants received two doses of BNT162b2 or mRNA-1273 vaccine. Source: CD4+ T cells from PBMCs cultured without peptide, taken after COVID-19 vaccination. The chain carries TRBV4-1 and TRBJ1-4, with TRBD1 matching 7 bases. The origin of this receptor is a human donor who received a COVID-19 vaccine. The CDR3 loop is CASSPQGGDGEKLFF. The CDR3 nucleotides are TGCGCCAGCAGCCCGCAGGGGGGTGATGGCGAAAAACTGTTTTTT.